The present T cell receptor beta chain was sequenced within a study of neurological immune-mediated disorders. Regarding the study as a whole: Because no CDR3 amino acid sequences were shared across subjects by expanded clones, private repertoires were suggested in all groups. HTLV-1-associated myelopathy had the most TCR clonal expansion, and multiple sclerosis had the least, less than healthy controls.

Use was made of under 1.1 million CD4+ or CD8+ T cells in sorted libraries. MiXCR, applied by TCRdb to the 5' RACE reads, yields one record per CDR3 protein. The sample holds some 20,000 distinct CDR3 sequences, around 13% seen once. This clonotype has ten or more counts. The antigen is unknown. Germline V gene sequence: CDR1 SGHRS, CDR2 YFSETQ. The CDR3 is made up of 13 amino acids. Trimming removed 4 bases at V and 4 bases at J, with 11 bases between. Sequencing input: CD4+ T cells from blood. The receptor was derived from a woman aged 55-69 years with HTLV-1-associated myelopathy (HAM/TSP). The chain carries TRBV5-1 and TRBJ1-1; D perhaps matches TRBD1 (5 bases). As DNA, the CDR3 is TGCGCCAGCAGCCAGCCGGGGGGCACTGAAGCTTTCTTT. It yields the protein CASSQPGGTEAFF.